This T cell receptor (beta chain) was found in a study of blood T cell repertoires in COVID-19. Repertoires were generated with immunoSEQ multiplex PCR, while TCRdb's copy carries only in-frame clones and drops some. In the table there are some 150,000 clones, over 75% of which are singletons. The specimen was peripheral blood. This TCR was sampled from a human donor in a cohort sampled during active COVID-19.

In DNA, the CDR3 is TGTGCCAGCAGCTATGACAGGACTAACTATGGCTACACCTTC. The encoded protein is CASSYDRTNYGYTF. V gene TRBV6-5 combines with J gene TRBJ1-2, with D perhaps matching TRBD1 (6 bases). There are 14 residues in the CDR3. The germline V gene encodes CDR1 MNHEY and CDR2 SVGAGI. V was cut by 6 bases and J by 0 bases, with 11 bases left in between.